These T cell receptor beta chains were read from a single sample in a study of brain T cells in children with intractable seizures. Libraries were prepared by immunoSEQ multiplex PCR; TCRdb keeps only in-frame clonotypes and omits some of them. The sample holds about 320,000 clones, over 85% seen once. Sequenced here: peripheral blood, sampled roughly 5 months after surgery. The receptors originated from a boy under three years old with tuberous sclerosis and intractable seizures. The CDR3 runs from the conserved cysteine through the conserved F or W. Fields, in order: D gene, clone size, V gene, CDR3 length, J gene, CDR3 protein, CDR3 DNA. D genes are given only for firm matches. Not all rows give a size; the values are once, few, many and, for expanded clones, a class.

TRBD1	NA	TRBV29-1	13	TRBJ1-1	CSVGRGYSTEAFF	TGCAGCGTTGGCAGGGGGTATAGCACTGAAGCTTTCTTT
NA	NA	TRBV3-1/TRBV3-2	15	TRBJ1-6	CASSQEGFHNSPLHF	TGTGCCAGCAGCCAAGAAGGGTTTCATAATTCACCCCTCCACTTT
TRBD1	once	TRBV3-1/TRBV3-2	16	TRBJ1-1	CASSQGGTVLNTEAFF	TGTGCCAGCAGCCAAGGGGGGACAGTCCTGAACACTGAAGCTTTCTTT
NA	NA	TRBV2	11	TRBJ2-7	CASSEAYEQYF	TGTGCCAGCAGTGAGGCGTACGAGCAGTACTTC
NA	NA	TRBV3-1/TRBV3-2	14	TRBJ1-5	CASSQQGGNQPQHF	TGTGCCAGCAGCCAACAGGGAGGCAATCAGCCCCAGCATTTT
TRBD1	once	TRBV3-1/TRBV3-2	16	TRBJ1-1	CASSQEDRGENTEAFF	TGTGCCAGCAGCCAAGAAGACAGGGGCGAAAACACTGAAGCTTTCTTT
NA	few	TRBV4-1	15	TRBJ1-3	CASSQVMNSGNTIYF	TGCGCCAGCAGCCAAGTGATGAACTCTGGAAACACCATATATTTT
TRBD1	NA	TRBV5-6	14	TRBJ2-7	CASSPAGQGPEQYF	TGTGCCAGCAGTCCCGCGGGACAGGGACCCGAGCAGTACTTC
NA	NA	TRBV10-2	12	TRBJ1-1	CASSEGGTEAFF	TGCGCCAGCAGTGAGGGGGGGACTGAAGCTTTCTTT
NA	once	TRBV4-1	15	TRBJ2-7	CASSQVWASDYEQYF	TGCGCCAGCAGCCAAGTATGGGCTAGCGACTACGAGCAGTACTTC
NA	NA	TRBV19	16	TRBJ2-3	CASTPERVSSTDTQYF	TGTGCCAGTACCCCAGAACGGGTTTCTAGCACAGATACGCAGTATTTT
NA	NA	TRBV29-1	12	TRBJ2-7	CSVGQMTYEQYF	TGCAGCGTCGGACAGATGACCTACGAGCAGTACTTC
NA	once	TRBV3-1/TRBV3-2	13	TRBJ1-1	CASSLTGKSGAFF	TGTGCCAGCAGCCTGACAGGTAAATCCGGAGCTTTCTTT
NA	once	TRBV7-2	15	TRBJ2-2	CASSYGTSNTGELFF	TGTGCCAGCAGCTATGGGACTTCGAACACCGGGGAGCTGTTTTTT
TRBD1	once	TRBV5-1	13	TRBJ2-7	CASSLGTGDEQYF	TGCGCCAGCAGCTTGGGGACAGGGGACGAGCAGTACTTC
TRBD1	NA	TRBV9	15	TRBJ1-1	CASSVTGGMNTEAFF	TGTGCCAGCAGCGTTACAGGGGGTATGAACACTGAAGCTTTCTTT
NA	NA	TRBV5-1	16	TRBJ2-3	CASSLAYRSSTDTQYF	TGCGCCAGCAGCTTGGCTTACAGGTCTAGCACAGATACGCAGTATTTT
NA	NA	TRBV7-2	16	TRBJ1-2	CASSLEGPGRVYGYTF	TGTGCCAGCAGCTTAGAGGGGCCGGGACGGGTCTATGGCTACACCTTC
TRBD1	NA	TRBV19	13	TRBJ1-2	CASTRDRDYGYTF	TGTGCCAGTACTCGGGACAGGGATTATGGCTACACCTTC
TRBD2	NA	TRBV6-6	16	TRBJ2-4	CASSVQREGSKNIQYF	TGTGCCAGCAGTGTGCAGCGGGAGGGAAGCAAAAACATTCAGTACTTC
TRBD2	NA	TRBV30	14	TRBJ2-1	CAWSSPGTSGVKFF	TGTGCCTGGAGCAGTCCCGGGACTAGCGGGGTAAAGTTCTTC
NA	NA	TRBV10-2	11	TRBJ2-1	CASASYNEQFF	TGCGCCAGCGCCAGCTACAATGAGCAGTTCTTC
NA	NA	TRBV5-1	17	TRBJ1-2	CASSPRQGRFKPYGYTF	TGCGCCAGCAGCCCGAGGCAGGGGCGGTTTAAACCTTATGGCTACACCTTC
TRBD1	NA	TRBV5-5	16	TRBJ2-4	CASSQGQGLAKNIQYF	TGTGCCAGCAGCCAAGGACAGGGACTAGCCAAAAACATTCAGTACTTC
NA	NA	TRBV5-1	15	TRBJ1-2	CASSLTAETNYGYTF	TGCGCCAGCAGCTTGACTGCGGAGACCAACTATGGCTACACCTTC
NA	NA	TRBV28	17	TRBJ1-5	CASSSVSQRALGWAQHF	TGTGCCAGCAGTTCAGTCTCCCAGAGGGCCCTTGGGTGGGCCCAGCATTTT
TRBD2	NA	TRBV7-9	15	TRBJ2-7	CASSQTSGRVYEQYF	TGTGCCAGCAGCCAGACTAGCGGCCGAGTTTACGAGCAGTACTTC
NA	NA	TRBV27	15	TRBJ1-2	CASSLQAGPFYGYTF	TGTGCCAGCAGTTTACAGGCAGGGCCTTTCTATGGCTACACCTTC
NA	NA	TRBV6-2/TRBV6-3	13	TRBJ2-1	CASSPGQYNEQFF	TGTGCCAGCAGCCCTGGACAGTACAATGAGCAGTTCTTC
TRBD1	NA	TRBV5-1	17	TRBJ1-1	CASSPGTGGVGNTEAFF	TGCGCCAGCAGCCCGGGGACAGGGGGCGTGGGAAACACTGAAGCTTTCTTT
NA	once	TRBV20-1	12	TRBJ1-1	CSASSGYTEAFF	TGCAGTGCTAGTTCAGGGTACACTGAAGCTTTCTTT
TRBD1	NA	TRBV7-3	15	TRBJ1-2	CASSLSGTGDYGYTF	TGTGCCAGCAGCCTCTCCGGGACAGGGGACTATGGCTACACCTTC
NA	NA	TRBV3-1/TRBV3-2	11	TRBJ2-5	CASSGQETQYF	TGTGCCAGCAGCGGACAAGAGACCCAGTACTTC
NA	NA	TRBV5-4	15	TRBJ2-1	CASSTDSNSYNEQFF	TGTGCCAGCAGCACTGACAGTAACTCCTACAATGAGCAGTTCTTC
TRBD1	once	TRBV30	18	TRBJ2-7	CAWSGLVSGTGFSYEQYF	TGTGCCTGGAGTGGGCTTGTATCCGGGACAGGTTTTTCCTACGAGCAGTACTTC
TRBD1	NA	TRBV9	15	TRBJ1-2	CASSVGVDRGYGYTF	TGTGCCAGCAGCGTAGGGGTGGACAGGGGCTATGGCTACACCTTC
TRBD2	once	TRBV15	15	TRBJ2-3	CATSIGLAFTDTQYF	TGTGCCACCAGCATCGGACTAGCGTTCACAGATACGCAGTATTTT
NA	NA	TRBV19	16	TRBJ1-4	CASSTVGFSTNEKLFF	TGTGCCAGTAGTACCGTGGGTTTCTCAACTAATGAAAAACTGTTTTTT
TRBD2	once	TRBV5-1	16	TRBJ2-3	CASSGGTSGRTDTQYF	TGCGCCAGCAGCGGCGGGACTAGCGGGAGGACAGATACGCAGTATTTT